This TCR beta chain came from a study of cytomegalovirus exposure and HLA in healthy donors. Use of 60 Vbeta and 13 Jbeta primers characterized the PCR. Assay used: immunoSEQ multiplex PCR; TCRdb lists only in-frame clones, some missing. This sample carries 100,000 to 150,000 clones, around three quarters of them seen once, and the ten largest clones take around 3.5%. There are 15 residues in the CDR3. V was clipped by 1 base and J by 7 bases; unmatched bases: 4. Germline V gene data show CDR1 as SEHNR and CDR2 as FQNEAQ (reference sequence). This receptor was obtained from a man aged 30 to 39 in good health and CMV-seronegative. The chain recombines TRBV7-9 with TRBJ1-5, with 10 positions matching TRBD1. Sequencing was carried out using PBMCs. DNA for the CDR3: TGTGCCAGCAGCTTAGGGACAGGGGGGTGGCAGCCCCAGCATTTT. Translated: CASSLGTGGWQPQHF.